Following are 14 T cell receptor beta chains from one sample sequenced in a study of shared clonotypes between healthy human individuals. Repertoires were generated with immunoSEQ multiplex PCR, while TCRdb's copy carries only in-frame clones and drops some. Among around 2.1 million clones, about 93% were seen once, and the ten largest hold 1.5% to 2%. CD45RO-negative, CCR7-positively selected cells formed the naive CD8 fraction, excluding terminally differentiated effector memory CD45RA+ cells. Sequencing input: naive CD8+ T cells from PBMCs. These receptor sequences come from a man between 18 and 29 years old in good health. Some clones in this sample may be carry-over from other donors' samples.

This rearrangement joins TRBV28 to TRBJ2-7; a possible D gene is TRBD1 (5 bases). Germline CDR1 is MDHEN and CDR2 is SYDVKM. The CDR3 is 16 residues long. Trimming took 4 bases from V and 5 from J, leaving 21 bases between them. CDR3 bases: TGTGCCAGCAGTTCCCATGGGGCAGCGCCAGGCAACGAGCAGTACTTC. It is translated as CASSSHGAAPGNEQYF. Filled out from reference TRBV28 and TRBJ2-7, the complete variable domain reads DVKVTQSSRYLVKRTGEKVFLECVQDMDHENMFWYRQDPGLGLRLIYFSYDVKMKEKGDIPEGYSVSREKKERFSLILESASTNQTSMYLCASSSHGAAPGNEQYFGPGTRLTVT.

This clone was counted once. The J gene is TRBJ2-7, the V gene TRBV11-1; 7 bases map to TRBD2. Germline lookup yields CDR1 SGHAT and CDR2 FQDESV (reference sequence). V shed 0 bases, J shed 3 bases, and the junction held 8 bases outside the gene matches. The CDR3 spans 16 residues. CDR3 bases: TGTGCCAGCAGCTTAGCAGAGGGACTACCCCTCTACGAGCAGTACTTC. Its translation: CASSLAEGLPLYEQYF.

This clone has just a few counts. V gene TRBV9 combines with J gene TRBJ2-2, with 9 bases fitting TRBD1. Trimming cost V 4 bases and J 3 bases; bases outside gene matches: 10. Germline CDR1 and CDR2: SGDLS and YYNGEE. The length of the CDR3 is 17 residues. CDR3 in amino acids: CASSPRGRTGDTGELFF. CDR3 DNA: TGTGCCAGCAGCCCACGAGGCAGGACAGGGGACACCGGGGAGCTGTTTTTT.

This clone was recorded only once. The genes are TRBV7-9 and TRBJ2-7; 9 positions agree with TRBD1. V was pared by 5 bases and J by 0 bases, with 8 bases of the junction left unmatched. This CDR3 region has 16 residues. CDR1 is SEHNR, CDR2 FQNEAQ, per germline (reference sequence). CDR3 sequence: CASSPSLGQGSYEQYF. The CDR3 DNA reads TGTGCCAGCAGCCCATCCCTGGGACAGGGCTCCTACGAGCAGTACTTC.

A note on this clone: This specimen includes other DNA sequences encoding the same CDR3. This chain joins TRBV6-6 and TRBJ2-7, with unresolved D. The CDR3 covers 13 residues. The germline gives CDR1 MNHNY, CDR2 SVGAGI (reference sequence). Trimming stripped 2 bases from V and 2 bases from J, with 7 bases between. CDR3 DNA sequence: TGTGCCAGCAGTTACGGGGAAACCTACGAGCAGTACTTC. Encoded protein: CASSYGETYEQYF.

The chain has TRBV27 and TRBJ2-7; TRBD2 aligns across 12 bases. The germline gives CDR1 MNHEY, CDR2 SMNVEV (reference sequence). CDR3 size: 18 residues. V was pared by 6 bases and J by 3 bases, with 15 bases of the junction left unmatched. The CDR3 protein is CASRTGGLAGGFSYEQYF. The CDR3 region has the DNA TGTGCCAGCAGGACGGGTGGCCTAGCGGGAGGGTTTAGCTACGAGCAGTACTTC.

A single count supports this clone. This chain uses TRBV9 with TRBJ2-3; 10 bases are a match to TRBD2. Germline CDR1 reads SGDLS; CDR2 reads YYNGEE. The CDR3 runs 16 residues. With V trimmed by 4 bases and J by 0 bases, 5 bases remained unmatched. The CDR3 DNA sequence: TGTGCCAGCAGCAGTGGACTAGCGGCTAGCACAGATACGCAGTATTTT. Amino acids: CASSSGLAASTDTQYF.

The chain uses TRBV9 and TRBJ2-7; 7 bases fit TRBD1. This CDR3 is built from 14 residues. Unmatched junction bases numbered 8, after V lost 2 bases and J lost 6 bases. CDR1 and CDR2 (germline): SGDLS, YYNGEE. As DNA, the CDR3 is TGTGCCAGCAGCGTGACAGGGTCTGTGAGCGAGCAGTACTTC. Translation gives CASSVTGSVSEQYF.

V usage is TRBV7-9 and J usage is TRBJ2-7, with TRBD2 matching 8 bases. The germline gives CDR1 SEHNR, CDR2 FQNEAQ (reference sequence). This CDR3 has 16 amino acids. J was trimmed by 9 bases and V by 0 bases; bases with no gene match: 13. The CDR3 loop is CASSLAALPGGLAQYF. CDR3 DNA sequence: TGTGCCAGCAGCTTAGCGGCCCTCCCGGGGGGGCTGGCGCAGTACTTC.

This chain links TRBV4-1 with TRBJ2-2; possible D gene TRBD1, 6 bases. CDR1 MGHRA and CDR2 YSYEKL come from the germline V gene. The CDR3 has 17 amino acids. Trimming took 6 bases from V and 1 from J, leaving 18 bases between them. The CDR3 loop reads CASSDRSDGGNTGELFF. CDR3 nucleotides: TGCGCCAGCAGTGACAGGTCAGATGGGGGGAACACCGGGGAGCTGTTTTTT.

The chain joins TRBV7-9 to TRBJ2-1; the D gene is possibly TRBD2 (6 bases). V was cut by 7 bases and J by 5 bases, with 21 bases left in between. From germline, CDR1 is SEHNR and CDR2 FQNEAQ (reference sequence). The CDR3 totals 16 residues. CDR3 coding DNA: TGTGCCAGCACCTCCCTCGGGGCCGGGAGCCACAATGAGCAGTTCTTC. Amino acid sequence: CASTSLGAGSHNEQFF.

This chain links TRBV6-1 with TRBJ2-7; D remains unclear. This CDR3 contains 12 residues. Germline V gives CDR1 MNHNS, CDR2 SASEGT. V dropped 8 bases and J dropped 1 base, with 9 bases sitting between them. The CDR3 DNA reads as TGTGCCAGCTGTAACTATTCCTACGAGCAGTACTTC. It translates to CASCNYSYEQYF.

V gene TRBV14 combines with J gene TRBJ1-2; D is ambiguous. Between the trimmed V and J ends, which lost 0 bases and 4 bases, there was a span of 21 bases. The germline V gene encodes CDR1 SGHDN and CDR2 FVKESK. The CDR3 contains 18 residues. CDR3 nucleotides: TGTGCCAGCAGCCAAGAGAAGGTGGAGACACCCAACCGCTATGGCTACACCTTC. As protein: CASSQEKVETPNRYGYTF.

The DNA for the CDR3 is TGTGCCAGCAGTTACTCGCCGGGACAGGGCGGGAATGAGCAGTTCTTC. Its protein product is CASSYSPGQGGNEQFF. V gene TRBV6-6 combines with J gene TRBJ2-1; 9 positions match TRBD1. Germline CDR1 MNHNY, CDR2 SVGAGI (reference sequence). The CDR3 has 16 residues. The junction had 7 bases not matched to a gene; V was cut back by 0 bases and J by 7 bases.